One sample yielded the 27 T cell receptor beta chains listed below, sequenced in a study of identical twins (dated by TCRdb to 2015 to 2016). Preparation of the library involved 5' RACE. TCRdb lists the instrument as Illumina HiSeq 2000. Starting from the raw public reads, TCRdb applied fastp trimming at Q25, assembled clones with MiXCR and retained in-frame beta chains. Under each unique CDR3 protein, matching rows form one entry showing the most common genes and DNA. The sample records 700,000 or so distinct CDR3 sequences, 21% of which are singletons. In total, the top ten clones hold around 4.5% of the sample. These sequences were also reported in another study, on T cells expressing NK-cell markers.

The sequenced sample was PBMCs. All receptors derive from a young woman in good health.

This clonotype was recorded a few times. The rearrangement joins TRBV5-1 to TRBJ2-1; D ambiguous. There are 13 residues in the CDR3. Germline CDR1 is SGHRS and CDR2 is YFSETQ. V was shortened by 4 bases and J by 8 bases, with 13 bases between the two germline ends. The CDR3 bases are TGCGCCAGCAGCGCCATCCCTCTCGATGAGCAGTTCTTC. Protein: CASSAIPLDEQFF.

With respect to this clonotype: One junction end disagrees with the germline gene, perhaps due to a read error. This rearrangement joins TRBV20-1 to TRBJ2-5, with 8 nucleotides matching TRBD2. CDR1 is DFQATT and CDR2 is SNEGSKA in the germline V gene (reference sequence). The CDR3 contains 16 residues. CDR3 nucleotide sequence: TGCAGTGCCAAACCGGCCTCCCGGGGGGGACAAGAGACCCAGAACTTC. This gives the protein CSAKPASRGGQETQNF.

This clonotype was found a few times. The rearrangement uses TRBV7-8 and TRBJ2-7, with D unresolved. Germline V gives CDR1 SGHVS, CDR2 FQNEAQ. The CDR3 consists of 15 residues. V was cut by 2 bases and J by 2 bases, with 13 bases left in between. CDR3 in DNA: TGTGCCAGCAGCTTAATTCGTCGCGGCACCTACGAGCAGTACTTC. Protein: CASSLIRRGTYEQYF.

This clonotype was observed a few times. The chain employs TRBV29-1 and TRBJ2-7; 8 positions match TRBD1. Germline CDR1 SQVTM, CDR2 ANQGSEA. This CDR3 has 12 amino acids. The V segment lost 6 bases and the J segment 6 bases; nucleotides outside the gene matches: 7. In DNA form, the CDR3 reads TGCAGCGTGGGGCCAGGGGGCGCCGAGCAGTACTTC. It translates to CSVGPGGAEQYF.

J is TRBJ2-5 and V is TRBV2; 9 nucleotides line up with TRBD1. The junction had 0 bases not matched to a gene; V was cut back by 4 bases and J by 3 bases. Germline V gene data show CDR1 as SNHLY and CDR2 as FYNNEI. The CDR3 has 13 residues. The CDR3: CASSGQGEETQYF. CDR3 in DNA: TGTGCCAGCAGTGGACAGGGGGAAGAGACCCAGTACTTC.

This clonotype was recorded many times. The V gene is TRBV9, the J gene TRBJ2-1; TRBD1 matches 9 bases. The CDR3 is made up of 15 amino acids. Germline trimming cut 4 bases from V and 1 base from J; bases unmatched to any gene: 3. Germline V gene sequence: CDR1 SGDLS, CDR2 YYNGEE. As DNA, the CDR3 is TGTGCCAGCAGCCCCGGGACAGGGTCCTACAATGAGCAGTTCTTC. Amino acid sequence: CASSPGTGSYNEQFF.

V and J are TRBV12-3 or TRBV12-4 and TRBJ2-1; D perhaps matches TRBD1 (6 bases). CDR3 length: 16 amino acids. The ends were cut back, 3 bases at V and 9 bases at J, with 21 bases in the middle. CDR3 sequence reads: CASSFGTRDSHVEQFF. CDR3 DNA: TGTGCCAGCAGTTTTGGGACAAGAGACTCCCACGTTGAGCAGTTCTTC.

The table lists this clonotype with many counts. The CDR3 reads CASSLVWGDRNQETQYF. CDR3 bases: TGTGCCAGCAGCTTGGTGTGGGGGGACAGGAATCAAGAGACCCAGTACTTC. The chain joins TRBV5-6 to TRBJ2-5; the match to TRBD1 covers 8 bases. Trimming at V came to 0 bases and at J to 2 bases, leaving 9 bases not matched to a gene. This CDR3 is built from 17 residues. Per the germline V gene, CDR1 is SGHDT and CDR2 is YYEEEE. Filled out from reference TRBV5-6 and TRBJ2-5, the complete variable domain reads DAGVTQSPTHLIKTRGQQVTLRCSPKSGHDTVSWYQQALGQGPQFIFQYYEEEERQRGNFPDRFSGHQFPNYSSELNVNALLLGDSALYLCASSLVWGDRNQETQYFGPGTRLLVL.

This clonotype was seen only a few times. The V and J genes are TRBV7-3 and TRBJ2-1, with D tentatively TRBD1 or TRBD2 (7 bases each). The CDR3 extends over 15 amino acids. The V gene lost 5 bases and the J gene lost 4 bases, with 15 bases spanning the gap. Germline V gene sequence: CDR1 SGHTA, CDR2 FQGTGA. Here the CDR3 DNA reads TGTGCCAGCAGCCCCAGGGGGGGCAAGTACAATGAGCAGTTCTTC. This codes for CASSPRGGKYNEQFF.

This clonotype has only a few counts. The V and J genes are TRBV7-8 and TRBJ2-7; D possibly uses TRBD1 or TRBD2 (5 bases each). This CDR3 is built from 12 residues. Germline CDR1 and CDR2: SGHVS and FQNEAQ. The germline V and J ends were trimmed by 7 bases and 5 bases, with 12 bases remaining between them. CDR3 nucleotide sequence: TGTGCCAGCATGGGTCAGGGAGACGAGCAGTACTTC. Translating gives CASMGQGDEQYF.

The CDR3 is CAISESSVGGETQYF. The CDR3 nucleotides are TGTGCCATCAGTGAGTCGAGTGTCGGAGGCGAGACCCAGTACTTC. The gene calls are TRBV10-3 and TRBJ2-5; TRBD2 might be the D (5 bases). Germline assignment: CDR1 ENHRY and CDR2 SYGVKD. CDR3 length: 15 amino acids. V was cut by 0 bases and J by 5 bases, with 13 bases left in between.

The gene calls are TRBV29-1 and TRBJ2-3, with 8 bases that match TRBD1. Germline assignment: CDR1 SQVTM and CDR2 ANQGSEA. The CDR3 is 13 residues long. Here the CDR3 DNA reads TGCAGTATAGAACAGGGGGGAACAGATACGCAGTATTTT. Protein product: CSIEQGGTDTQYF.

The V and J genes are TRBV20-1 and TRBJ2-5, with 10 bases aligning to TRBD1. Germline-derived CDR1 and CDR2 are DFQATT and SNEGSKA (reference sequence). The CDR3 has 13 amino acids. Trimming cost V 3 bases and J 6 bases; bases outside gene matches: 4. The CDR3 reads CSARWDRGKTQYF. CDR3 bases: TGCAGTGCTAGGTGGGACAGGGGAAAGACCCAGTACTTC.

J is TRBJ2-7 and V is TRBV7-9; 7 bases agree with TRBD1. This CDR3 contains 14 residues. Germline V gene sequence: CDR1 SEHNR, CDR2 FQNEAQ (reference sequence). V trimming: 6 bases; J trimming: 6 bases; junction bases outside the gene matches: 11. The CDR3 spells CASRLQGLSGEQYF. The CDR3 DNA is TGTGCCAGCAGATTACAGGGGCTTTCGGGCGAGCAGTACTTC.

CDR3 residues: CASSTRTGGITDTQYF. CDR3 DNA sequence: TGTGCCAGCAGCACCCGGACAGGGGGCATCACAGATACGCAGTATTTT. The chain links TRBV7-9 to TRBJ2-3, with TRBD1 matching over 11 bases. This CDR3 has 16 residues. Germline CDR1 reads SEHNR; CDR2 reads FQNEAQ (reference sequence). Unmatched junction bases numbered 6, after V lost 5 bases and J lost 2 bases.

CDR3 sequence (DNA): TGCGCCAGCAGCTCGTTAGCGGGAGATTCCGAGCAGTACTTC. Protein product: CASSSLAGDSEQYF. The V gene is TRBV5-1, the J gene TRBJ2-7; the match to TRBD2 covers 9 bases. The CDR3 extends over 14 amino acids. The V gene's germline CDR1 is SGHRS and CDR2 YFSETQ. V shed 3 bases and J 6 bases; nucleotides not matched to a gene: 7.

Ten or more counts support this clonotype. This chain joins TRBV6-1 and TRBJ1-2; the D is unclear. V lost 3 bases to trimming and J lost 4 bases, with 12 bases between them. The CDR3 length is 14 residues. CDR1 and CDR2 from the germline V gene are MNHNS and SASEGT. CDR3 in DNA: TGTGCCAGCAGTGACCTCGGGCTACTCTATGGCTACACCTTC. Encoded protein: CASSDLGLLYGYTF.

The chain uses TRBV25-1 and TRBJ2-1, with unresolved D. The CDR3 is 11 residues long. The germline gives CDR1 MGHDK, CDR2 SYGVNS. The V end lost 6 bases, the J end lost 10 bases, and 10 bases lay between the germline ends. The CDR3 reads CASRKGQEQFF. CDR3 bases: TGTGCCAGCAGAAAGGGCCAGGAGCAGTTCTTC.

This clonotype appeared a few times. The chain has TRBV20-1 and TRBJ2-3, with D unclear. The germline V and J ends were trimmed by 0 bases and 0 bases, with 10 bases remaining between them. CDR1 and CDR2 (germline): DFQATT, SNEGSKA (reference sequence). The CDR3 loop spans 15 amino acids. CDR3 loop: CSARDGSASTDTQYF. CDR3 nucleotides: TGCAGTGCTAGAGATGGGTCGGCAAGCACAGATACGCAGTATTTT.

The chain has TRBV11-2 and TRBJ2-5, with 7 bases identical to TRBD1. This CDR3 is 13 amino acids long. Germline CDR1 and CDR2: SGHAT and FQNNGV. With 7 bases clipped from V and 3 bases from J, the junction kept 5 bases outside the gene matches. DNA for the CDR3: TGTGCCAGCAAGAGGGGGCAGGAAGAGACCCAGTACTTC. As protein: CASKRGQEETQYF.

In this sample, this clonotype turned up a few times. The genes are TRBV4-3 and TRBJ1-5, with D uncertain. CDR3 length: 15 amino acids. The germline V gene encodes CDR1 LGHNA and CDR2 YSLEER. The germline V and J ends were trimmed by 1 base and 2 bases, with 9 bases remaining between them. As DNA, the CDR3 is TGCGCCAGCAGCCAAGTGGGCGGGGGCAATCAGCCCCAGCATTTT. Translating gives CASSQVGGGNQPQHF.

The genes are TRBV7-2 and TRBJ2-5, with D perhaps matching TRBD1 (7 bases). Trimming left V 2 bases short and J 3 bases short, with 13 bases between. CDR3 size: 15 residues. The germline gives CDR1 SGHTA, CDR2 FQGNSA. This CDR3 reads CASSLRGRGEETQYF. The CDR3, as DNA: TGTGCCAGCAGCTTAAGGGGGCGGGGTGAAGAGACCCAGTACTTC.

The chain employs TRBV20-1 and TRBJ2-7; 7 bases line up with TRBD1. There are 16 residues in the CDR3. V was pared by 4 bases and J by 0 bases, with 12 bases of the junction left unmatched. Germline-derived CDR1 and CDR2 are DFQATT and SNEGSKA (reference sequence). The CDR3: CSAKSRWTGASYEQYF. DNA of the CDR3: TGCAGTGCTAAGTCTCGGTGGACAGGTGCCTCCTACGAGCAGTACTTC.

The chain uses TRBV2 and TRBJ2-7, with TRBD1 matching over 7 bases. Germline V lookup: CDR1 SNHLY, CDR2 FYNNEI. The CDR3 spans 14 residues. V dropped 5 bases and J dropped 5; count of bases not matched to a gene: 9. This CDR3 is CASSPHTGVHEQYF. CDR3 bases: TGTGCCAGCAGTCCCCATACAGGGGTCCACGAGCAGTACTTC.

CDR3 coding DNA: TGCGCCAGCAGCTTGGCCGCGGGCCCCTGGGCCGGGGAGCTGTTTTTT. Its protein is CASSLAAGPWAGELFF. This rearrangement joins TRBV5-1 to TRBJ2-2, with D perhaps matching TRBD2 (5 bases). Germline V gives CDR1 SGHRS, CDR2 YFSETQ. This CDR3 has 16 amino acids. V lost 0 bases and J lost 6, with 15 bases in between.

Worth noting for this clonotype: Germline and junction disagree at one end, which may indicate a read error. The rearrangement links TRBV24-1 to TRBJ2-3; D is perhaps TRBD1 or TRBD2 (5 bases each). The CDR3 has 14 amino acids. Per the germline V gene, CDR1 is KGHDR and CDR2 is SFDVKD. DNA for the CDR3: TGTGCCACTGCCGCTAGCCAGGGCACAGATACACAGTATTTT. It is translated as CATAASQGTDTQYF.

J is TRBJ2-1 and V is TRBV10-3; the D is unclear. V lost 6 bases, J lost 0 bases, and 15 bases lay in between. The germline V gene encodes CDR1 ENHRY and CDR2 SYGVKD. The CDR3 length is 16 residues. CDR3: CAISQTTPSSYNEQFF. In DNA form, the CDR3 reads TGTGCCATCAGCCAAACGACTCCGAGCTCCTACAATGAGCAGTTCTTC.